This TCR beta chain was retrieved from a study of cytotoxic CD8 clonotypes in ibrutinib-treated CLL. Study-wide context: There were, on average, about 260,000 productive templates and 85,000 to 95,000 productive rearrangements per sample. Study-level findings and limits: Public clonotypes proved infrequent, and on treatment they shrank or remained steady. Collection times varied between progressing and sustained-remission patients.

On this clone: Antigen: not known.

CDR1 and CDR2 (germline): LNHNV, YYDKDF (reference sequence). V was pared by 5 bases and J by 2 bases, with 7 bases of the junction left unmatched. This CDR3 is built from 15 residues. Researchers set a sequencing depth target of 1 in 200,000 to 1 in 1 million T cells. Assay used: immunoSEQ multiplex PCR; TCRdb lists only in-frame clones, some missing. The profile shows under 150,000 clones, under 95% of them singletons. This clonotype was obtained from a human donor with chronic lymphocytic leukemia. The chain couples TRBV15 to TRBJ2-5; 8 bases map to TRBD2. The material sequenced was PBMCs, taken after 12 months of ibrutinib treatment. This chain's CDR3 is CATSADLAGQETQYF. DNA of the CDR3: TGTGCCACCAGCGCGGACTTAGCGGGGCAAGAGACCCAGTACTTC. Complete variable domain (other parts from reference TRBV15 and TRBJ2-5): DAMVIQNPRYQVTQFGKPVTLSCSQTLNHNVMYWYQQKSSQAPKLLFHYYDKDFNNEADTPDNFQSRRPNTSFCFLDIRSPGLGDTAMYLCATSADLAGQETQYFGPGTRLLVL.